A selection of T cell receptor beta chains follows, all from one sample in a study of OX40 agonist ivuxolimab in advanced cancers. Using immunoSEQ multiplex PCR, the repertoire was profiled, and TCRdb retains in-frame clones only, with some absent. Of approximately 86,000 clones listed, 90% to 95% were seen once; the top ten hold 0.95% to 1.2%. The source was CD4+ or CD8+ T cells sorted from blood, collected in a trial of the OX40 agonist ivuxolimab. Source of these receptors: an adult with an advanced solid tumor such as melanoma, head and neck, liver or kidney cancer. The conserved cysteine and the conserved F or W are not part of the CDR3 here. A D gene is named only where the DNA matches it firmly.

>.|13|TRBV5-1|TRBJ2-1
ASSPGLTAYNEQF
>.|12|TRBV10-3|TRBJ2-5
AISVEGVQETQY
>.|13|TRBV28|TRBJ2-7
ASSPGGGPSYEQY
>TRBD1|16|TRBV2|TRBJ1-5
ASRRDRGTEYSNQPQH
>TRBD2|12|TRBV29-1|TRBJ2-1
SVRLAGVYDEQF
>.|12|TRBV5-1|TRBJ2-5
ASRGSSPGETQY
>TRBD2|11|TRBV29-1|TRBJ2-1
SAGLAGTNEQF
>.|14|TRBV5-4|TRBJ2-7
ASSPVPSGRWDEQY
>.|11|TRBV19|TRBJ2-1
ASKLTDYNEQF
>.|13|TRBV19|TRBJ1-2
ASRFQGGGSYGYT